This record covers a single TCR beta chain. The antigen remains undetermined. The sample comes from a study of shared clonotypes between healthy human individuals. Study summary: A few men and two women, aged 18 to 49, were donors.

Study-level findings and limits: The sampled material consisted only of blood, and tissue repertoires are likely to differ.

CDR1 is SGHTA and CDR2 is FQGTGA in the germline V gene. V was trimmed by 3 bases and J by 8 bases, leaving 11 bases between them. CDR3 length equals 13 residues. Sequenced by immunoSEQ multiplex PCR; TCRdb stores in-frame clones only, minus some. The data contain fewer than 850,000 clones, less than 95% of them singletons. The source is a young man in good health. Some clones in this sample may be carry-over from other donors' samples. The sequencing input was memory CD8+ T cells from PBMCs. Indicated subset: CD45RO+ cells pooled with CCR7-negative TemRA cells. The chain couples TRBV7-3 to TRBJ1-3; D may be TRBD1 (6 bases). Here the CDR3 DNA reads TGTGCCAGCAGCTTGGATAAGGGGGACACCATATATTTT. It encodes CASSLDKGDTIYF.